This entry lists 8 T cell receptor beta chains sequenced from one sample in a study of identical twins. TCRdb fed the 5' RACE reads into MiXCR, producing one record per CDR3 protein. In the table there are about 520,000 distinct CDR3 sequences, 22% of which are singletons. The data also belong to a second study, concerning T cells expressing NK-cell markers.

Sequenced material: CD4+ T cells sorted from blood. These receptors all stem from a woman under 30 in good health.

The rearrangement joins TRBV18 to TRBJ2-3, with D unclear. Trimming took 0 bases from V and 9 from J, leaving 16 bases between them. Germline V CDR1 and CDR2: KGHSH, LQKENI. This CDR3 has 15 amino acids. The CDR3 loop is CASSPPIAGRNTQYF. DNA of the CDR3: TGTGCCAGCTCACCACCCATTGCCGGCCGTAACACGCAGTATTTT.

This clonotype turned up a few times. The CDR3 reads CASSLEALSSETQYF. The CDR3 DNA sequence: TGTGCCAGCAGCTTAGAAGCCCTGTCTTCAGAGACCCAGTACTTC. The chain carries TRBV11-2 and TRBJ2-5; D is unclear. The CDR3 is 15 residues long. The V and J ends lost 0 bases and 4 bases respectively, with 12 bases between them. Germline CDR1 is SGHAT and CDR2 is FQNNGV.

This chain links TRBV4-3 with TRBJ2-2; D gene ambiguous. CDR1 and CDR2 (germline): LGHNA, YSLEER. The CDR3 sequence is 14 residues long. Deletions cut 0 bases from V and 4 bases from J, with 6 bases between. The CDR3 spells CASSQDWGTGELFF. The CDR3 DNA reads TGCGCCAGCAGCCAAGATTGGGGCACCGGGGAGCTGTTTTTT.

This clonotype was seen repeatedly, ten times or more. This chain uses TRBV29-1 with TRBJ2-3, with D perhaps TRBD1 (7 bases). There are 14 residues in the CDR3. The V and J ends lost 4 bases and 3 bases respectively, with 14 bases between them. The germline V gene encodes CDR1 SQVTM and CDR2 ANQGSEA. The CDR3 sequence: CSVGNRGGTDTQYF. The CDR3 nucleotides are TGCAGCGTTGGAAACAGGGGAGGTACAGATACGCAGTATTTT.

This sequence joins TRBV29-1 and TRBJ2-7; 8 bases agree with TRBD1. Trimming removed 5 bases from V and 5 bases from J; junction bases left unmatched: 11. The CDR3 has 14 residues. Germline CDR1 is SQVTM and CDR2 is ANQGSEA. The CDR3 nucleotides read TGCAGCGTTAAGTACCAGGGGGCTATAGACGAGCAGTACTTC. This translates into CSVKYQGAIDEQYF.

V is TRBV6-1 and J is TRBJ2-1, with TRBD2 matching over 11 bases. This CDR3 spans 17 amino acids. After removal of 6 bases from V and 9 bases from J, the junction contained 16 bases not matched to a gene. Germline CDR1 is MNHNS and CDR2 is SASEGT. CDR3 loop: CASRPSKTSGILGEQFF. Here the CDR3 DNA reads TGTGCCAGCAGGCCTTCCAAGACTAGCGGGATACTGGGTGAGCAGTTCTTC.

In its sample, this clonotype was seen a few times. The chain links TRBV12-3 or TRBV12-4 to TRBJ2-2; 8 nucleotides line up with TRBD2. The junction had 6 bases not matched to a gene; V was cut back by 9 bases and J by 0 bases. This CDR3 region has 15 residues. The CDR3 region is CASAERGTNTGELFF. The DNA of the CDR3 is TGTGCCAGTGCGGAGCGGGGGACGAACACCGGGGAGCTGTTTTTT.

This chain uses TRBV25-1 with TRBJ1-3; D is unresolved. This CDR3 has 13 amino acids. V dropped 8 bases and J dropped 0 bases, with 8 bases sitting between them. The germline gives CDR1 MGHDK, CDR2 SYGVNS. The CDR3 is CASVGLSGNTIYF. CDR3 in DNA: TGTGCCAGCGTAGGGCTCTCTGGAAACACCATATATTTT.